One and the same sample provided the 6 T cell receptor beta chains below, sequenced in a study of vaccination effects on CD4 cells after COVID-19. Their antigens are not known. Following culture for approximately ten days, CD4+ T cells were isolated. Participants completed two doses of the BNT162b2 or mRNA-1273 vaccine. The assay was immunoSEQ multiplex PCR, and TCRdb's table has in-frame clones only and misses some. The sample includes more than 60,000 clones, 70% to 85% of them seen just once. Sample: CD4+ T cells from PBMCs cultured without peptide, taken after COVID-19 vaccination. These receptors were collected from a human donor who received a COVID-19 vaccine.

The chain carries TRBV15 and TRBJ1-2; D possibly corresponds to TRBD1 (6 bases). The CDR3 has 13 residues. CDR1 is LNHNV, CDR2 YYDKDF, per germline (reference sequence). Deletions cut 4 bases from V and 5 bases from J, with 11 bases between. For the CDR3, the DNA is TGTGCCACCAGCATTCAGGGGACTTATGGCTACACCTTC. Translating gives CATSIQGTYGYTF.

Only one count was recorded for this clone. The chain couples TRBV7-3 to TRBJ2-5, with a tentative D call TRBD1 (6 bases). V lost 0 bases to trimming and J lost 5 bases, with 13 bases between them. The CDR3 extends over 15 amino acids. From germline, CDR1 is SGHTA and CDR2 FQGTGA. CDR3 in DNA: TGTGCCAGCAGCTTAACGGGACAACAAGGCGAGACCCAGTACTTC. Its translation: CASSLTGQQGETQYF.

The J gene is TRBJ1-5, the V gene TRBV19; no clear D gene. Germline assignment: CDR1 LNHDA and CDR2 SQIVND (reference sequence). V gave up 5 bases and J gave up 7 bases, with 9 bases separating them. This CDR3 comprises 12 residues. The CDR3 nucleotides read TGTGCCAGTAGTGCGACTAGCCAGCCCCAGCATTTT. Protein sequence: CASSATSQPQHF. The whole variable domain, remainder taken from reference TRBV19 and TRBJ1-5, is DGGITQSPKYLFRKEGQNVTLSCEQNLNHDAMYWYRQDPGQGLRLIYYSQIVNDFQKGDIAEGYSVSREKKESFPLTVTSAQKNPTAFYLCASSATSQPQHFGDGTRLSIL.

V and J are TRBV9 and TRBJ2-2, with 7 bases lining up with TRBD1. There are 18 residues in the CDR3. Trimming removed 4 bases from V and 6 bases from J; junction bases left unmatched: 18. CDR1 and CDR2 (germline): SGDLS, YYNGEE. The CDR3 DNA follows: TGTGCCAGCAGCCTATCCTCGGGACAGAGTTATGGTTCCGGGGAGCTGTTTTTT. It encodes CASSLSSGQSYGSGELFF.

The chain uses TRBV10-3 and TRBJ2-1; no clear D gene. The CDR3 sequence is 15 residues long. Germline lookup yields CDR1 ENHRY and CDR2 SYGVKD. Deletions cut 2 bases from V and 2 bases from J, with 10 bases between. The CDR3 nucleotides are TGTGCCATCAGTGAGCAAAAACCGCCCTACAATGAGCAGTTCTTC. Its protein product is CAISEQKPPYNEQFF.

The gene calls are TRBV30 and TRBJ1-1, with 7 nucleotides matching TRBD1. Germline V lookup: CDR1 GTSNPN, CDR2 SVGIG (reference sequence). The CDR3 has 13 residues. The CDR3: CACHPGQSTEAFF. The DNA of the CDR3 is TGTGCTTGCCACCCGGGACAGAGCACTGAAGCTTTCTTT. Based on the CDR3 plus reference TRBV30 and TRBJ1-1, the full variable domain is SQTIHQWPATLVQPVGSPLSLECTVEGTSNPNLYWYRQAAGRGLQLLFYSVGIGQISSEVPQNLSASRPQDRQFILSSKKLLLSDSGFYLCACHPGQSTEAFFGQGTRLTVV.